This T cell receptor (beta chain) derives from a study of blood T cell repertoires in COVID-19. As for the study in general: T cells, B-cell-depleted T cells, or PBMCs provided the cDNA or gDNA that served as material.

This CDR3 is built from 15 residues. V lost 0 bases to trimming and J lost 9 bases; unmatched junction nucleotides: 5. CDR1 is GTSNPN and CDR2 is SVGIG in the germline V gene (reference sequence). Under the authors' procedure: By means of reference gene primer amplification, nucleated cell counts were estimated. Here immunoSEQ multiplex PCR was the method, and the copy in TCRdb shows in-frame clones only, minus some. That table gives V, J and clone size, and the DNA gave D and trimming. The data show about 200,000 clones, with roughly 90% seen just once and almost 4% held by the top ten. Source material: PBMCs or T cells enriched from blood (not recorded which). The chain couples TRBV30 to TRBJ1-6; 10 bases map to TRBD1. This TCR derives from a woman aged 25 to 39 with acute COVID-19. For the CDR3, the DNA is TGTGCCTGGAGTGTACCCGGGACAGGGGTTTCACCCCTCCACTTT. This codes for CAWSVPGTGVSPLHF.